What follows are 25 T cell receptor beta chains derived from one specimen sequenced in a study of T cells after yellow fever vaccination. In TCRdb, the 5' RACE reads were re-called with MiXCR into one record per CDR3 protein. The repertoire holds hundreds of thousands of distinct CDR3 sequences, approximately 13% seen once, with over 12% in the top ten. Sequences were derived from PBMCs, sampled on the day of the yellow fever booster vaccination. These receptors were obtained from a man between 25 and 39 years old who received the YFV17D yellow fever vaccine.

This clonotype was seen a handful of times. The chain couples TRBV3-1 to TRBJ1-5; D not resolved. Germline V gives CDR1 LGHDT, CDR2 YNNKEL (reference sequence). V dropped 1 base and J dropped 3 bases, with 4 bases sitting between them. The CDR3 loop spans 13 amino acids. CDR3 bases: TGTGCCAGCAGCCAAGTATCCAATCAGCCCCAGCATTTT. Translation: CASSQVSNQPQHF. Looking up the rest from reference TRBV3-1 and TRBJ1-5 gives the full variable domain: DTAVSQTPKYLVTQMGNDKSIKCEQNLGHDTMYWYKQDSKKFLKIMFSYNNKELIINETVPNRFSPKSPDKAHLNLHINSLELGDSAVYFCASSQVSNQPQHFGDGTRLSIL.

The chain carries TRBV28 and TRBJ2-2; D is uncertain. Germline values: CDR1 MDHEN, CDR2 SYDVKM. The CDR3 has 13 amino acids. Trimming stripped 2 bases from V and 3 bases from J, with 4 bases between. The CDR3 region is CASSLVHTGELFF. DNA for the CDR3: TGTGCCAGCAGTTTAGTCCACACCGGGGAGCTGTTTTTT.

The chain couples TRBV6-1 to TRBJ2-1, with D unresolved. The ends were cut back, 7 bases at V and 10 bases at J, with 26 bases in the middle. Germline V CDR1 and CDR2: MNHNS, SASEGT. This CDR3 spans 16 amino acids. CDR3 nucleotides: TGTGCCAGCACCCGTAATGGAGTTTATCTAAATCGGGAGCAGTTCTTC. Translating it yields CASTRNGVYLNREQFF.

The chain joins TRBV6-5 to TRBJ1-6; D is perhaps TRBD1 (6 bases). The CDR3 has 13 residues. Looked up from germline, CDR1 is MNHEY and CDR2 is SVGAGI. V was shortened by 6 bases and J by 5 bases, with 8 bases between the two germline ends. The CDR3 coding sequence is TGTGCCAGCAGCCACAGGGATAATTCACCCCTCCACTTT. Its protein is CASSHRDNSPLHF.

This clonotype was seen more than once but under ten times. V gene TRBV10-1 combines with J gene TRBJ2-1; D perhaps matches TRBD2 (6 bases). V was pared by 4 bases and J by 3 bases, with 16 bases between. Germline CDR1 and CDR2: WNHNN and SYGVQD (reference sequence). This CDR3 is 16 amino acids long. DNA of the CDR3: TGCGCCAGCAGTGGGGGGATAGCGGACCGCTACAATGAGCAGTTCTTC. Its protein is CASSGGIADRYNEQFF.

In this sample, this clonotype turned up a few times. The chain combines TRBV5-1 with TRBJ1-6; perhaps TRBD1 as D (5 bases). V lost 0 bases to trimming and J lost 5 bases, with 9 bases between them. The CDR3 runs 15 residues. Germline-derived CDR1 and CDR2 are SGHRS and YFSETQ. The CDR3 DNA follows: TGCGCCAGCAGCTTGGAGGTAGGGGATAATTCACCCCTCCACTTT. This sequence encodes CASSLEVGDNSPLHF.

Here the CDR3 reads CASSPPAGRSETQYF. In DNA form, the CDR3 reads TGTGCCAGCTCACCACCGGCCGGACGGTCGGAGACCCAGTACTTC. The chain combines TRBV18 with TRBJ2-5; D uncertain. There are 15 residues in the CDR3. Trimming pared 0 bases from V and 5 bases from J, leaving 13 bases between. CDR1 and CDR2 (germline): KGHSH, LQKENI.

This clonotype has more than one count but fewer than ten. The rearrangement joins TRBV5-6 to TRBJ1-6; possibly TRBD1 for D (6 bases). CDR3 length equals 14 residues. Between the trimmed V and J ends, which lost 5 bases and 10 bases, there was a span of 16 bases. Germline V gene data show CDR1 as SGHDT and CDR2 as YYEEEE. The CDR3 loop reads CASSPTKRGSPLHF. For the CDR3, the DNA is TGTGCCAGCAGTCCGACAAAAAGGGGGTCACCCCTCCACTTT.

The V gene is TRBV5-5, the J gene TRBJ1-1, with TRBD1 as a possible D gene (5 bases). In germline, CDR1 is SGHKS, CDR2 YYEKEE (reference sequence). Trimming took 4 bases from V and 0 from J, leaving 10 bases between them. The CDR3 contains 14 residues. For the CDR3, the DNA is TGTGCCAGCAGCCCCTTGACAGTGAACACTGAAGCTTTCTTT. It codes for CASSPLTVNTEAFF.

This clonotype was observed a few times. This chain's CDR3 is CASSPGTQANTQYF. CDR3 nucleotides: TGTGCCAGCAGTCCTGGGACACAGGCGAATACGCAGTATTTT. The chain carries TRBV27 and TRBJ2-3; a weak D match, TRBD1 (6 bases). Germline loops: CDR1 MNHEY, CDR2 SMNVEV (reference sequence). V was pared by 5 bases and J by 7 bases, with 16 bases between. The CDR3 length is 14 residues.

The gene calls are TRBV12-5 and TRBJ1-2; D gene unclear. The CDR3 length is 19 residues. The V and J ends lost 6 bases and 4 bases respectively, with 30 bases between them. Germline values: CDR1 LGHNT, CDR2 FRNRAP. The CDR3 region is CASGNPEPQESCLCYGYTF. CDR3 DNA sequence: TGTGCTAGTGGCAACCCAGAACCCCAAGAATCGTGTTTATGCTATGGCTACACCTTC.

This clonotype was seen a few times. The V gene is TRBV5-1, the J gene TRBJ2-2; no definite D call. The CDR3 covers 14 residues. Trimming took off 2 bases at V and 5 bases at J, with 10 bases between the two ends. Germline V gene sequence: CDR1 SGHRS, CDR2 YFSETQ. The CDR3 DNA reads TGCGCCAGCAGCTTTGGAGACATTACCGGGGAGCTGTTTTTT. It specifies CASSFGDITGELFF.

This clonotype was seen only a few times. The CDR3 reads CASSVRGYYNSPLHF. In DNA form, the CDR3 reads TGTGCCAGCAGTGTGCGGGGTTACTATAATTCACCCCTCCACTTT. The chain employs TRBV25-1 and TRBJ1-6, with unresolved D. Germline lookup yields CDR1 MGHDK and CDR2 SYGVNS. The CDR3 length is 15 residues. Trimming shortened V by 4 bases and J by 3 bases, and 10 bases separated the two germline ends.

This clonotype has only a few counts. The chain joins TRBV12-5 to TRBJ2-1; 7 bases are shared with TRBD2. This CDR3 spans 14 amino acids. The trim removed 3 bases at V and 2 bases at J, leaving 1 base unmatched. Germline V gives CDR1 LGHNT, CDR2 FRNRAP. This chain's CDR3 is CASGLAGTYNEQFF. CDR3 DNA sequence: TGTGCTAGTGGTTTAGCGGGGACCTACAATGAGCAGTTCTTC.

The chain links TRBV7-2 to TRBJ2-1; TRBD2 agrees at 9 bases. The CDR3 length is 15 residues. The V and J ends lost 0 bases and 6 bases, in that order; junction bases with no gene match: 3. Looked up from germline, CDR1 is SGHTA and CDR2 is FQGNSA. CDR3 in amino acids: CASSLALGLANEQFF. The CDR3 DNA is TGTGCCAGCAGCTTAGCGCTGGGACTAGCCAATGAGCAGTTCTTC.

This clonotype was observed a handful of times. V usage is TRBV9 and J usage is TRBJ2-1, with D possibly matching TRBD2 (6 bases). Germline CDR1 SGDLS, CDR2 YYNGEE. There are 15 residues in the CDR3. The V and J ends lost 0 bases and 6 bases respectively, with 13 bases between them. CDR3 coding DNA: TGTGCCAGCAGCGTAGCCTTAGCGGCTCCCAATGAGCAGTTCTTC. Translation: CASSVALAAPNEQFF.

The CDR3 DNA sequence: TGTGCCAGCAGCCTCGGTCCCGGGTACGAGCAGTACTTC. Translated: CASSLGPGYEQYF. The V call is TRBV6-1, the J call TRBJ2-7; D uncertain. Looked up from germline, CDR1 is MNHNS and CDR2 is SASEGT. The CDR3 runs 13 residues. Trimming took off 6 bases at V and 4 bases at J, with 13 bases between the two ends.

This clonotype was counted many times. The junction does not match germline at one end; this may be a read error. This chain joins TRBV9 and TRBJ1-5; 8 bases are shared with TRBD1. The CDR3 is made up of 14 amino acids. Germline-derived CDR1 and CDR2 are SGDLS and YYNGEE. The CDR3 protein is CASSVGQGNQPQHF. The DNA of the CDR3 is TGTGCCAGCAGTGTAGGACAGGGTAATCAGCCCCAGCATTTT.

V and J are TRBV5-1 and TRBJ2-3; no reliable D call. The V gene lost 6 bases and the J gene lost 4 bases, with 12 bases spanning the gap. The CDR3 runs 13 residues. Germline V gene data show CDR1 as SGHRS and CDR2 as YFSETQ. In DNA form, the CDR3 reads TGCGCCAGCACCCCGGGTTGGGCAGATACGCAGTATTTT. Its protein is CASTPGWADTQYF.

This clonotype has only a few counts. The chain couples TRBV5-1 to TRBJ2-1; tentative D call: TRBD2 (6 bases). CDR1 is SGHRS and CDR2 is YFSETQ in the germline V gene. Trimming removed 10 bases at V and 14 bases at J, with 16 bases between. The CDR3 sequence is 10 residues long. The CDR3 DNA reads TGCGCCGACTACGCCGGGAGCAAGTTCTTC. Residues: CADYAGSKFF.

The chain uses TRBV20-1 and TRBJ2-7, with a possible D match to TRBD1 (6 bases). Germline V lookup: CDR1 DFQATT, CDR2 SNEGSKA (reference sequence). The CDR3 consists of 14 residues. Trimming cost V 3 bases and J 6 bases, with 18 bases left between them. CDR3 amino acids: CSARRQGWGREQYF. Written as DNA, the CDR3 is TGCAGTGCTAGGCGGCAGGGCTGGGGGCGCGAGCAGTACTTC.

This chain joins TRBV30 and TRBJ2-7; 7 bases fit TRBD1. The CDR3 has 13 residues. Germline trimming cut 0 bases from V and 6 bases from J; bases unmatched to any gene: 5. Germline V CDR1 and CDR2: GTSNPN, SVGIG (reference sequence). As DNA, the CDR3 is TGTGCCTGGAGTGTGGGACAGTACGGCGAGCAGTACTTC. This translates into CAWSVGQYGEQYF.

The J gene is TRBJ2-7, the V gene TRBV7-8; D is unclear. V lost 2 bases to trimming and J lost 4 bases, with 21 bases between them. The germline V gene encodes CDR1 SGHVS and CDR2 FQNEAQ. The CDR3 loop spans 17 amino acids. CDR3 bases: TGTGCCAGCAGCTTACCCTTACAAGACACGTTCCCATACGAGCAGTACTTC. Amino acids: CASSLPLQDTFPYEQYF.

CDR3 nucleotide sequence: TGTGCCAGCAGTGGAAGACAGGGGGCTGGCAATCAGCCCCAGCATTTT. Its protein is CASSGRQGAGNQPQHF. V is TRBV27 and J is TRBJ1-5; 10 bases are a match to TRBD1. The CDR3 has 16 residues. Germline loops: CDR1 MNHEY, CDR2 SMNVEV (reference sequence). V lost 5 bases to trimming and J lost 2 bases; unmatched junction nucleotides: 6.

A few counts support this clonotype. CDR3 nucleotide sequence: TGTGCCAGCACTTTGGGAGGCAGGGCCCGAGAGACCCAGTACTTC. It translates to CASTLGGRARETQYF. The chain joins TRBV12-3 or TRBV12-4 to TRBJ2-5; D is possibly TRBD2 (6 bases). V lost 7 bases and J lost 4, with 19 bases in between. This CDR3 is built from 15 residues.